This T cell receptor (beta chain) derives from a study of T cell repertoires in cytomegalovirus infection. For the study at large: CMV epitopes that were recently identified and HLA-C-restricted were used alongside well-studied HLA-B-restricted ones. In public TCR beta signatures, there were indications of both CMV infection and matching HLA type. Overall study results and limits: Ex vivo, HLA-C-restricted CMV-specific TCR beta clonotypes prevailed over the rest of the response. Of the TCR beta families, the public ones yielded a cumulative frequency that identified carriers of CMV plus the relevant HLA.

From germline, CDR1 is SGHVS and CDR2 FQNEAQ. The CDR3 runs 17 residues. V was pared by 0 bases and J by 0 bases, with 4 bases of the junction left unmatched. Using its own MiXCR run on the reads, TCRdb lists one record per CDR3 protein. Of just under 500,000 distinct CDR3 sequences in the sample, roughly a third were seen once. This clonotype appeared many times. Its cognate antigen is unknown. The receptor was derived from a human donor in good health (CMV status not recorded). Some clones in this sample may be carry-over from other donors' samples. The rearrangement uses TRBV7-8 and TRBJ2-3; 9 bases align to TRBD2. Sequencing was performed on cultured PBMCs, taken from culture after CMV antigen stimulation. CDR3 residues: CASSLAGLATSTDTQYF. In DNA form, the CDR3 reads TGTGCCAGCAGCTTAGCCGGACTAGCGACTAGCACAGATACGCAGTATTTT.